The rows below give T cell receptor beta chains drawn from one sample of a study of blood T cells in healthy people across ages. TCRdb called the 5' RACE reads again in MiXCR, with one record for every CDR3 protein. The data contain hundreds of thousands of distinct CDR3 sequences, under 30% of them singletons. These data were also reused for a study on T cells of mothers and their children.

The material sequenced was blood. Source of these receptors: a boy aged 5-17 years in good health. Both conserved end residues are trimmed from each CDR3. The D gene is left open where the match is weak. Size is omitted from some rows. Given values are once, few, many or a class for expanded clones.

v_call	d_call	clone_size	j_call	cdr3_aa
TRBV20-1	.	.	TRBJ2-5	SARDSGEAQY
TRBV7-9	.	.	TRBJ1-1	ASSLTQVETF
TRBV9	.	.	TRBJ2-1	ASSRPQEEQF
TRBV10-3	.	.	TRBJ2-4	AISVGGADIQY
TRBV6-2/TRBV6-3	TRBD2	few	TRBJ2-7	ASLQRGGLSYEQY
TRBV7-6	.	many	TRBJ2-5	ASSLQQETQY
TRBV7-3	.	.	TRBJ2-7	ASSFPREQY
TRBV29-1	TRBD2	few	TRBJ2-1	SVDPLADYNEQF
TRBV6-6	TRBD1	.	TRBJ2-5	ASSYPGQGLETQY
TRBV20-1	.	many	TRBJ2-5	SAGKSYGPQETQY
TRBV3-1	TRBD2	.	TRBJ2-3	ASRRGLAGGSTDTQY
TRBV20-1	.	.	TRBJ1-6	SASLGSSYNSPLH
TRBV9	.	.	TRBJ2-3	ASSANSWTTDTQY
TRBV7-3	.	.	TRBJ2-5	ASSPLGGFQETQY
TRBV20-1	.	once	TRBJ2-4	SARVSGLLAKNIQY
TRBV28	.	few	TRBJ2-7	ASSSFPDSPYEQY
TRBV29-1	.	few	TRBJ1-4	SVEGGTNEKLF
TRBV28	TRBD2	.	TRBJ2-3	ASSPRYGTSGTADTQY
TRBV7-6	TRBD1	.	.	ASSPGLTGDEQY
TRBV7-9	.	.	TRBJ2-1	ASSERRYNEQF
TRBV15	TRBD2	.	TRBJ2-3	ATSRGSPSRGGTDTQY
TRBV25-1	TRBD1	few	TRBJ1-2	ASKNSGGKQGYT
TRBV29-1	.	many	TRBJ2-3	SAVTRDTQY
TRBV2	TRBD2	once	TRBJ2-1	ASSRLAAYNEQF
TRBV12-3/TRBV12-4	.	few	TRBJ2-6	ASTSVRLRANVLT
TRBV28	.	.	TRBJ1-5	ASRPDRSDQPQH
TRBV4-3	.	.	.	ASSQEPGGQF
TRBV28	.	.	TRBJ1-3	ASKVGGATGNTIY
TRBV7-2	TRBD2	many	TRBJ2-7	ASSFRSGTYEQY
TRBV28	TRBD1	few	TRBJ1-1	ASSLGTGAPANTEAF
TRBV7-2	TRBD1	few	TRBJ2-1	ASSARTGGMDEQF
TRBV18	.	.	TRBJ2-3	ASSPGYQITDTQY
TRBV28	.	few	TRBJ1-5	ATQRGNQPQH
TRBV4-1	TRBD1	few	TRBJ1-4	ASRNPTGARNEKLF
TRBV6-5	.	.	TRBJ2-3	ASSPTGDTQY
TRBV3-1	.	.	TRBJ1-5	ASSRGKGSRNQPQH
TRBV28	.	.	TRBJ1-4	ASYTATNEKLF
TRBV7-3	TRBD2	few	TRBJ2-1	ASSFQRGEYNEQF
TRBV2	TRBD2	many	TRBJ2-5	AGVLAGVRGETQY
TRBV20-1	.	.	TRBJ1-1	SASRAIKNTEAF